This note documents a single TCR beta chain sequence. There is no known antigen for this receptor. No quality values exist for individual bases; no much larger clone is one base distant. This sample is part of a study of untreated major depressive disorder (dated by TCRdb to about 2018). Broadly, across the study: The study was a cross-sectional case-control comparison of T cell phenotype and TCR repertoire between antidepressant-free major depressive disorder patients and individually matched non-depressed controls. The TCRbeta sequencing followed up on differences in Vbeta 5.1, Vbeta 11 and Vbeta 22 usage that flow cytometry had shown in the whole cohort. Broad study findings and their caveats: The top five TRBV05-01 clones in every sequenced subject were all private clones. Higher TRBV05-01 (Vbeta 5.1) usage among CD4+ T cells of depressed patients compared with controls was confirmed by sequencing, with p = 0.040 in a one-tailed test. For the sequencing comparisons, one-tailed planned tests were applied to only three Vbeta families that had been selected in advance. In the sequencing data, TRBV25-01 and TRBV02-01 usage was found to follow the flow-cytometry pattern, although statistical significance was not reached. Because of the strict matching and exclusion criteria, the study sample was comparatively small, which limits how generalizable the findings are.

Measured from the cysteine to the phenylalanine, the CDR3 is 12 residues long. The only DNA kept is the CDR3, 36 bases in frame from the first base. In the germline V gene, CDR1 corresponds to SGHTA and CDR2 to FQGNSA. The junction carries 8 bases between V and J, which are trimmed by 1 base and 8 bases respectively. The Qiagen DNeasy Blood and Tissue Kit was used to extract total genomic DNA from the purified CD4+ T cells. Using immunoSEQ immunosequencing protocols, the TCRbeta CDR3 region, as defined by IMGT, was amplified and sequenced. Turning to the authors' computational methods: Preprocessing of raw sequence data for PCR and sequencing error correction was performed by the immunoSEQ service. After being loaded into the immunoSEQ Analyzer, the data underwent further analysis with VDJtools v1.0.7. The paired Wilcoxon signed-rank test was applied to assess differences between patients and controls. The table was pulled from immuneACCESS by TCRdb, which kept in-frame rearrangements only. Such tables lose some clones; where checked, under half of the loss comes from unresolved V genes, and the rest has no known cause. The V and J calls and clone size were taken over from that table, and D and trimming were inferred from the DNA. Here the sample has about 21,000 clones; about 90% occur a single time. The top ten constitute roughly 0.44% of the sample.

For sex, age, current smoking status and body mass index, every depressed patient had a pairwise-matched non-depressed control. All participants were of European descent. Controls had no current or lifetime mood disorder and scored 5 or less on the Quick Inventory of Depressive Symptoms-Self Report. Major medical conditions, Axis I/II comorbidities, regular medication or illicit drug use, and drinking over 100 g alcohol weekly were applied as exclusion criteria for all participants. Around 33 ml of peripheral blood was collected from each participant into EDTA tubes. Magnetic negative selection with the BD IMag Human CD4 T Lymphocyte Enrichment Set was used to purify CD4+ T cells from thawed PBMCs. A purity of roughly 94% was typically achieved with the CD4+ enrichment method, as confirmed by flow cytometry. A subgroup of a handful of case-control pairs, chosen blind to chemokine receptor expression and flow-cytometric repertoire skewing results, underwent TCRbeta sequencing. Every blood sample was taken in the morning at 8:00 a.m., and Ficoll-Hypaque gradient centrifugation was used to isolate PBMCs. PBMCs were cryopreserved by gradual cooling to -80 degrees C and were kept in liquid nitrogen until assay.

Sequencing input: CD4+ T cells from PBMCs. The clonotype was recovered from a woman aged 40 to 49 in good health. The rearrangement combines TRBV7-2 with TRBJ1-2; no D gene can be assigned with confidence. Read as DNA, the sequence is TGTGCCAGCAGCTTAGACGGCCGGGGCTACACCTTC. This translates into CASSLDGRGYTF.